The clone carrying this T cell receptor beta chain is labeled medium-sized. Its cognate antigen is unknown. The CDR3 extends over 17 amino acids. The junction had 9 bases not matched to a gene; V was cut back by 4 bases and J by 3 bases. CDR1 and CDR2 (germline): SGHAT, FQNNGV. This specimen belongs to a study of T-cell reconstitution after alpha-beta-depleted transplantation in children. This sample's TCRbeta library carried unique molecular identifier barcodes. TCRdb re-called the PCR reads through MiXCR, storing one row per CDR3 protein. This table has about 6,200 distinct CDR3 sequences, 14% to 15% appearing once. The study, taken as a whole, reports: Several patients had high TCRbeta diversity at day 60; it came from surviving recipient T cells and thymic progenitors. T-cell numbers and diversity one year post-transplant derived largely from freshly generated T cells. In patients about two months after transplant, alpha-beta T cells reportedly arose from several hundred expanded graft clones.

This rearrangement joins TRBV11-2 to TRBJ2-5; 12 bases are a match to TRBD1. This sample comprised PBMCs, obtained before TCRalphabeta/CD19-depleted stem cell transplant. The receptor was derived from a boy between 5 and 17 years old with acute lymphoblastic leukemia, due to receive a stem cell transplant. The CDR3 region has the DNA TGTGCCAGCAGCTACGGGACAGGGGGCTGGGTGGAAGAGACCCAGTACTTC. It encodes CASSYGTGGWVEETQYF.